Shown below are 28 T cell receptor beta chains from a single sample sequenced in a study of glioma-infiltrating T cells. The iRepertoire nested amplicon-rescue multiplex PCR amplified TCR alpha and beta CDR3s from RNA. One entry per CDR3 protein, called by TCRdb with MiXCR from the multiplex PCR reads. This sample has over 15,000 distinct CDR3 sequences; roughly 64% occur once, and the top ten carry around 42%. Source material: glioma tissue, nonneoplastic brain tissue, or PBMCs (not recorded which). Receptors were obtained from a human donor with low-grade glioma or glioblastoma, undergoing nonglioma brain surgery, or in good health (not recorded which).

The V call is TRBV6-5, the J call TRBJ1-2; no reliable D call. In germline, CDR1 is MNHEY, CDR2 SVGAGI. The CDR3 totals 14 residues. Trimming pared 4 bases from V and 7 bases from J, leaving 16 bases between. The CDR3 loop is CASSFGPPSSGYTF. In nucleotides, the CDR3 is TGTGCCAGCAGTTTCGGGCCTCCATCGAGTGGCTACACCTTC.

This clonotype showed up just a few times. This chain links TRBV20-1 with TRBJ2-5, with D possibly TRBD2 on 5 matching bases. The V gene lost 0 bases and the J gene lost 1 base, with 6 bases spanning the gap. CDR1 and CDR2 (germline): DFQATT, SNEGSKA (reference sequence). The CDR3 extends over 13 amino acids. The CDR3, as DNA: TGCAGTGCTAGAGACCGGGGCCAAGAGACCCAGTACTTC. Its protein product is CSARDRGQETQYF.

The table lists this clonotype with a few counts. The CDR3 coding sequence is TGTGCCAGCACCGGGACAGCCTCCTACGAGCAGTACTTC. Amino acids: CASTGTASYEQYF. The gene calls are TRBV6-1 and TRBJ2-7; 7 bases map to TRBD1. Looked up from germline, CDR1 is MNHNS and CDR2 is SASEGT. The CDR3 is made up of 13 amino acids. V gave up 7 bases and J gave up 0 bases; unmatched junction bases: 3.

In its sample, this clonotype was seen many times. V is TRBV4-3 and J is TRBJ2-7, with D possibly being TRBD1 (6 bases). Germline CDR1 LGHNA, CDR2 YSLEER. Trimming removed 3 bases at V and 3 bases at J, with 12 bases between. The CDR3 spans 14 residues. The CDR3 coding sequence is TGCGCCAGCAGCCAGGGGACAAGGGACTACGAGCAGTACTTC. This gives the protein CASSQGTRDYEQYF.

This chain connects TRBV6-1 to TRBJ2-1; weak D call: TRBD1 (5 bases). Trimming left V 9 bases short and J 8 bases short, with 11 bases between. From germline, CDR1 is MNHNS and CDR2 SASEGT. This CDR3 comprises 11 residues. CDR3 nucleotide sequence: TGTGCCAGTACCGACAGCTATGAGCAGTTCTTC. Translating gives CASTDSYEQFF.

For the CDR3, the DNA is TGTGCCAGCAGTTTAGGGGCCGATTTCACAGATACGCAGTATTTT. It encodes CASSLGADFTDTQYF. This chain links TRBV28 with TRBJ2-3; TRBD1 is a possible D gene (5 bases). Looked up from germline, CDR1 is MDHEN and CDR2 is SYDVKM. V dropped 2 bases and J dropped 2 bases, with 11 bases sitting between them. The CDR3 length is 15 residues. Complete variable domain (other parts from reference TRBV28 and TRBJ2-3): DVKVTQSSRYLVKRTGEKVFLECVQDMDHENMFWYRQDPGLGLRLIYFSYDVKMKEKGDIPEGYSVSREKKERFSLILESASTNQTSMYLCASSLGADFTDTQYFGPGTRLTVL.

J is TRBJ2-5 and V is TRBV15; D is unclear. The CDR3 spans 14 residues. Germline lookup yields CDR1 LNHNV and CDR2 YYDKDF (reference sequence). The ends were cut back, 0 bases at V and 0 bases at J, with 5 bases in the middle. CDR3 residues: CATSREQNQETQYF. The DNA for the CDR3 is TGTGCCACCAGCAGAGAACAAAACCAAGAGACCCAGTACTTC.

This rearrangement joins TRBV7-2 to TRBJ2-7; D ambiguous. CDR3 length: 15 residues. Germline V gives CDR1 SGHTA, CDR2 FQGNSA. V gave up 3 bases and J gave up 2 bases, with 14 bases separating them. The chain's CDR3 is CASSFDISPTYEQYF. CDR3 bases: TGTGCCAGCAGCTTCGATATCTCCCCGACCTACGAGCAGTACTTC. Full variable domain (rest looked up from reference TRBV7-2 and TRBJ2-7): GAGVSQSPSNKVTEKGKDVELRCDPISGHTALYWYRQSLGQGLEFLIYFQGNSAPDKSGLPSDRFSAERTGGSVSTLTIQRTQQEDSAVYLCASSFDISPTYEQYFGPGTRLTVT.

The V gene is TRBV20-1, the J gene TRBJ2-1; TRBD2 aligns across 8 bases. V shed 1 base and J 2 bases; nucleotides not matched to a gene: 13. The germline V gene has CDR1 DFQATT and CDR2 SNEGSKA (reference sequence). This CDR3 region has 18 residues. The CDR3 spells CSARGPAGSGGTYNEQFF. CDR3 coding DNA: TGCAGTGCTAGAGGTCCCGCCGGGTCGGGAGGGACCTACAATGAGCAGTTCTTC.

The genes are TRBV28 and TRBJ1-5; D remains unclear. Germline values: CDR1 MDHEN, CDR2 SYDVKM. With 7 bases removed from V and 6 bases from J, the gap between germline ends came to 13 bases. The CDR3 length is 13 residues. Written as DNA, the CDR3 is TGTGCCAGCACTGGTAGTGGGAGTCAGCCCCAGCATTTT. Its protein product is CASTGSGSQPQHF.

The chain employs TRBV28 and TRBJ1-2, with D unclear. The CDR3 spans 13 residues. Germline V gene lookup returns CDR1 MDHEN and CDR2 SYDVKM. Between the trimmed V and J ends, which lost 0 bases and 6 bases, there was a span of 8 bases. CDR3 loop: CASSLWAVDGYTF. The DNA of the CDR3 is TGTGCCAGCAGTTTATGGGCAGTGGATGGCTACACCTTC.

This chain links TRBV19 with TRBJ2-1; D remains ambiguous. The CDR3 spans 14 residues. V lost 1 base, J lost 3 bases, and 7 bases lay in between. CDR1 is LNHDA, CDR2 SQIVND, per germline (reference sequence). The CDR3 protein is CASSIGQNYNEQFF. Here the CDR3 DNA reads TGTGCCAGTAGTATAGGGCAGAACTACAATGAGCAGTTCTTC.

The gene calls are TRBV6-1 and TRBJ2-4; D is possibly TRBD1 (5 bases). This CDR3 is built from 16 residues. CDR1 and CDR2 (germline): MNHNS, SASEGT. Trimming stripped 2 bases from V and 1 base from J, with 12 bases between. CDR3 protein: CASSERQFGAKNIQYF. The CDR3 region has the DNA TGTGCCAGCAGTGAACGACAGTTTGGGGCCAAAAACATTCAGTACTTC.

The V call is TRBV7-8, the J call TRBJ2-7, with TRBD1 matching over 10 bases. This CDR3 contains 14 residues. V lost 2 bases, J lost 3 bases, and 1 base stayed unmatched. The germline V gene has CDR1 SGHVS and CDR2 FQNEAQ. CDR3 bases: TGTGCCAGCAGCTTAAGGGACAGGGGCTACGAGCAGTACTTC. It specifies CASSLRDRGYEQYF.

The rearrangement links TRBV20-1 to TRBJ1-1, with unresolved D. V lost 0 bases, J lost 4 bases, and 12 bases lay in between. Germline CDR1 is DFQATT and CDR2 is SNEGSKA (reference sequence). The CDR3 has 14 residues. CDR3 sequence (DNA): TGCAGTGCTAGAGATATGTCTTTGGGCACTGAAGCTTTCTTT. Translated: CSARDMSLGTEAFF.

CDR3 nucleotides: TGTGCCAGCAGTCTACCCCAGGGGGCGGCTCGCGAGCAGTACTTC. The encoded protein is CASSLPQGAAREQYF. This chain joins TRBV28 and TRBJ2-7; TRBD1 agrees at 8 bases. This CDR3 is 15 amino acids long. Unmatched junction bases numbered 12, after V lost 5 bases and J lost 6 bases. Germline V gives CDR1 MDHEN, CDR2 SYDVKM.

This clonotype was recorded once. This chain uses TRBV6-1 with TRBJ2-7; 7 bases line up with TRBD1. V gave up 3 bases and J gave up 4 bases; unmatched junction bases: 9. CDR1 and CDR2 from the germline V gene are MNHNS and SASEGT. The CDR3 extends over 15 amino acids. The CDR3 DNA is TGTGCCAGCAGTGACTGGGGGACAGCAGAATACGAGCAGTACTTC. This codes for CASSDWGTAEYEQYF.

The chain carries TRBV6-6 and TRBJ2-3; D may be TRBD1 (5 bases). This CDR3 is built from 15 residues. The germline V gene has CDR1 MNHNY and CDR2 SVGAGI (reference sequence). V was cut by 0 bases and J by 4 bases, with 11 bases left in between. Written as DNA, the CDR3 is TGTGCCAGCAGTTACTCAGGGGCTGTCGCAGATACGCAGTATTTT. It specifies CASSYSGAVADTQYF.

This CDR3 is CASVDGYSNQPQHF. The CDR3 DNA sequence: TGTGCCAGTGTCGACGGTTATAGCAATCAGCCCCAGCATTTT. The J gene is TRBJ1-5, the V gene TRBV19; no definite D call. The V gene lost 8 bases and the J gene lost 0 bases, with 11 bases spanning the gap. Germline CDR1 LNHDA, CDR2 SQIVND (reference sequence). CDR3 length: 14 amino acids.

In DNA form, the CDR3 reads TGCAGTGCCGGGGGCGGGACAGGGTCCTACGAGCAGTACTTC. It is translated as CSAGGGTGSYEQYF. The chain employs TRBV20-1 and TRBJ2-7, with 9 nucleotides matching TRBD1. CDR1 and CDR2 (germline): DFQATT, SNEGSKA (reference sequence). The trim removed 6 bases at V and 1 base at J, leaving 7 bases unmatched. This CDR3 comprises 14 residues.

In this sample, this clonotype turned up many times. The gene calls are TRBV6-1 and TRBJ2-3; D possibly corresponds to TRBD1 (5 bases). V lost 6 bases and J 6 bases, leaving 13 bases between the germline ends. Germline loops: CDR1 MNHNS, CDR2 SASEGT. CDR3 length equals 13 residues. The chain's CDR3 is CASSRKPGDTQYF. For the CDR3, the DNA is TGTGCCAGCAGCCGAAAGCCAGGGGATACGCAGTATTTT.

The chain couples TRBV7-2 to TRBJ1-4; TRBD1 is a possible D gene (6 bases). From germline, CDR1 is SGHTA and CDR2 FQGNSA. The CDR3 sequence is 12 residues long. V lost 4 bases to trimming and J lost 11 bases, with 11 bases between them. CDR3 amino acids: CASSYNRAKLFF. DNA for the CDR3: TGTGCCAGCAGCTATAACAGGGCTAAACTGTTTTTT.

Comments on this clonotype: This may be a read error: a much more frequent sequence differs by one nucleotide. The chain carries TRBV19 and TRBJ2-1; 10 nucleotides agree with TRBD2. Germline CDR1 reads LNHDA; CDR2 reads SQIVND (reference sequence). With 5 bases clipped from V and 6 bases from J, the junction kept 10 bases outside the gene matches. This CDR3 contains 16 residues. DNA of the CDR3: TGTGCCAGTAGTCGGGCCCAAGCGGGAGGGCGCAATGAGCAGTTCTTC. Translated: CASSRAQAGGRNEQFF.

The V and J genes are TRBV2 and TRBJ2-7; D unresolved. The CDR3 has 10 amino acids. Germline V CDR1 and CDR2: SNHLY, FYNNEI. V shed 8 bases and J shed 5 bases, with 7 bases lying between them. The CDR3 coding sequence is TGTGCCAGCCATCTAAACGAGCAGTACTTC. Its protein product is CASHLNEQYF.

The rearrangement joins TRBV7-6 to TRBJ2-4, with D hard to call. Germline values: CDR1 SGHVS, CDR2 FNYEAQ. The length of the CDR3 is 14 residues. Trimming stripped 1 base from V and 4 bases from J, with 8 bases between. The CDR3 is CASSLDKRKNIQYF. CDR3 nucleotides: TGTGCCAGCAGCTTAGACAAGAGGAAAAACATTCAGTACTTC.

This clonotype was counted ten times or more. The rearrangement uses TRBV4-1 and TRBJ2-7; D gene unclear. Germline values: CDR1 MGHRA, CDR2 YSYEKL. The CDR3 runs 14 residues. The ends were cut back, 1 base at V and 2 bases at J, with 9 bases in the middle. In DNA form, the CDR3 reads TGCGCCAGCAGCCAAGGAGACGGTCCCTACGAGCAGTACTTC. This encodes CASSQGDGPYEQYF.

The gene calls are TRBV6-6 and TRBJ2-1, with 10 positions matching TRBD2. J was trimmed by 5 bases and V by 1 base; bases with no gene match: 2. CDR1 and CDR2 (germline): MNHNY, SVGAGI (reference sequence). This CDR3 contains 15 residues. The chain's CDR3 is CASSYLAGGNNEQFF. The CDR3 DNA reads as TGTGCCAGCAGTTACTTAGCGGGAGGTAACAATGAGCAGTTCTTC.

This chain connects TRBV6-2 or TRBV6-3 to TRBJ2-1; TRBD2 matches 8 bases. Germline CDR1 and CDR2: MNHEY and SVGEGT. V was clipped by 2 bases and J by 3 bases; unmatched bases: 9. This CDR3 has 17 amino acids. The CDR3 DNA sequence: TGTGCCAGCAGTTACACCGAGAGCGGGAGAATCTACAATGAGCAGTTCTTC. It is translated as CASSYTESGRIYNEQFF.